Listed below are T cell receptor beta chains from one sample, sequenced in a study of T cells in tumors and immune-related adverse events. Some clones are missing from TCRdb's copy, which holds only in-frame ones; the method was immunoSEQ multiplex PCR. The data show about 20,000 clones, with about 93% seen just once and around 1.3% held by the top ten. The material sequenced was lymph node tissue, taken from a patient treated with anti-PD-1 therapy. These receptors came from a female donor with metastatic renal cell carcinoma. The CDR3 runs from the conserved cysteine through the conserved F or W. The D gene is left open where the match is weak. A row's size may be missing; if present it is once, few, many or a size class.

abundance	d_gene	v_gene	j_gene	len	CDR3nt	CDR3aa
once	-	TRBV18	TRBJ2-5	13	TGTGCCAGCTCACCCTCTCAGGAAGAGACCCAGTACTTC	CASSPSQEETQYF
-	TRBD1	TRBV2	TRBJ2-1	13	TGTGCCAGCAGCCTCGACAGGGTGAATGAGCAGTTCTTC	CASSLDRVNEQFF
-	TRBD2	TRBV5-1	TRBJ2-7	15	TGCGCCAGCAGCGAACTAGCGGGGGATATCTACGAGCAGTACTTC	CASSELAGDIYEQYF
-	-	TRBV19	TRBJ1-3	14	TGTGCCAGTCGTCGGACGGTCTCTGGAAACACCATATATTTT	CASRRTVSGNTIYF
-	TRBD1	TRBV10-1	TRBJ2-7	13	TGCGCCAGCAGTGAGTACAGGGGTTACGAGCAGTACTTC	CASSEYRGYEQYF
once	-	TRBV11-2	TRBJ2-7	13	TGTGCCAGCAGCCAAGGGCTCGTCTACGAGCAGTACTTC	CASSQGLVYEQYF
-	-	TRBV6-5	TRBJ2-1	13	TGTGCCAGTCGTGGGCCGGGGCACAATGAGCAGTTCTTC	CASRGPGHNEQFF
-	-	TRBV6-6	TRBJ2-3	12	TGTGCCAGCAGTAAAACGACAGATACGCAGTATTTT	CASSKTTDTQYF
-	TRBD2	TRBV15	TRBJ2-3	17	TGTGCCACCAGCGGAGAACTAGCGGAAATCAGCACAGATACGCAGTATTTT	CATSGELAEISTDTQYF
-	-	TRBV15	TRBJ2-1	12	TGTGCCACCAGCAGAGATGCGGGTGAGCAGTTCTTC	CATSRDAGEQFF
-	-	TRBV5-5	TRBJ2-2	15	TGTGCCAGCATCTCGGGACTCATGAACACCGGGGAGCTGTTTTTT	CASISGLMNTGELFF
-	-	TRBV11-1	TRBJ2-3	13	TGTGCCAGCAGCTTTTCGGGATCGGATACGCAGTATTTT	CASSFSGSDTQYF
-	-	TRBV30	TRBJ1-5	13	TGTGCCTGGAGTGTTGGGGGGCTTCAGCCCCAGCATTTT	CAWSVGGLQPQHF
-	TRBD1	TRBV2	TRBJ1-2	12	TGTGCCATCGGACAGGGGGGTGGTCGCTACACCTTC	CAIGQGGGRYTF
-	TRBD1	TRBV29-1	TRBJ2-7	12	TGCAGCGTTGGACAGGGTGGCTACGAGCAGTACTTC	CSVGQGGYEQYF
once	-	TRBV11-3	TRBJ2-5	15	TGTGCCAGCAGCCCCCGGGACGGTAGCCAAGAGACCCAGTACTTC	CASSPRDGSQETQYF
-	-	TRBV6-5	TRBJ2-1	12	TGTGCCAGCAAGAGTTGGGACAATGAGCAGTTCTTC	CASKSWDNEQFF
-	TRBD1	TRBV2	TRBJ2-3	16	TGTGCCAGCAGTGAAGACCAGGGGGCGCCCCCAGATACGCAGTATTTT	CASSEDQGAPPDTQYF
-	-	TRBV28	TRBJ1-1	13	TGTGCCACCAGTTTTTTGGTTAACACTGAAGCTTTCTTT	CATSFLVNTEAFF
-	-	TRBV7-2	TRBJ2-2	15	TGTGCCAGCAGCTCGGACCTGTGGAGGACCGGGGAGCTGTTTTTT	CASSSDLWRTGELFF
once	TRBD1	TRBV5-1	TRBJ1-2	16	TGCGCCAGCAGCTTGGGACCTGGGACAGGGATCTATGGCTACACCTTC	CASSLGPGTGIYGYTF
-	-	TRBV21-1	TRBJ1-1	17	TGTGCCAGCACCCGCCGGGGGGTCCCCCAGGGGTTCACTGAAGCTTTCTTT	CASTRRGVPQGFTEAFF
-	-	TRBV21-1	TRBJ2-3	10	TGTGCCAGCAGCACAGATACGCAGTATTTT	CASSTDTQYF
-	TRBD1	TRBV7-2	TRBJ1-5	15	TGTGCCAGCAGCCTGGACAGGTATAGCAATCAGCCCCAGCATTTT	CASSLDRYSNQPQHF
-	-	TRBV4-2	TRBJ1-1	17	TGTGCCAGCAGCCAAGATAGAGCGGGAGGAGGTGACACTGAAGCTTTCTTT	CASSQDRAGGGDTEAFF
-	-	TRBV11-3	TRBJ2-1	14	TGTGCCAGCAGCCCCGAGCTAAGCTACAATGAGCAGTTCTTC	CASSPELSYNEQFF
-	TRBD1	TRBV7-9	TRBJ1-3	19	TGTGCCAGCAGGCCCCGCGGGACAGGGGGCCCCTTCTCTGGAAACACCATATATTTT	CASRPRGTGGPFSGNTIYF
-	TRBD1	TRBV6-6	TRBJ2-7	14	TGTGCCAGCAGTCTCCGGGACAGGGGTAACGAGCAGTACTTC	CASSLRDRGNEQYF
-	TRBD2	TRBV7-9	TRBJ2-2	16	TGTGCCAGCAGCTTAGTGGCGACTAGCGGCACCGGGGAGCTGTTTTTT	CASSLVATSGTGELFF
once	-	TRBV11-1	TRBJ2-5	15	TGTGCCAGCAGCCCCCCCGGGGAAGCGGTAGAGACCCAGTACTTC	CASSPPGEAVETQYF
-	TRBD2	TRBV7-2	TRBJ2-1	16	TGTGCCAGCAGCTTAGCGGCTAGCGGGGCTTACAATGAGCAGTTCTTC	CASSLAASGAYNEQFF